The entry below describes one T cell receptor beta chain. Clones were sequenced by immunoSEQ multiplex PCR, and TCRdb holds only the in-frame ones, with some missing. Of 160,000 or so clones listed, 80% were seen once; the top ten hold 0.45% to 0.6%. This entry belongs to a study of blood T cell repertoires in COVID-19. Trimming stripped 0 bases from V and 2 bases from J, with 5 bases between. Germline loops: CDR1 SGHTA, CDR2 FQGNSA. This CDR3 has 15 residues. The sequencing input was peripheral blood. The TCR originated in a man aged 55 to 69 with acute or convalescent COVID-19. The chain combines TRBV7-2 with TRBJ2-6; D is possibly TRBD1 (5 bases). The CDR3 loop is CASSLAGAGANVLTF. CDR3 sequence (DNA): TGTGCCAGCAGCTTAGCAGGGGCTGGGGCCAACGTCCTGACTTTC.